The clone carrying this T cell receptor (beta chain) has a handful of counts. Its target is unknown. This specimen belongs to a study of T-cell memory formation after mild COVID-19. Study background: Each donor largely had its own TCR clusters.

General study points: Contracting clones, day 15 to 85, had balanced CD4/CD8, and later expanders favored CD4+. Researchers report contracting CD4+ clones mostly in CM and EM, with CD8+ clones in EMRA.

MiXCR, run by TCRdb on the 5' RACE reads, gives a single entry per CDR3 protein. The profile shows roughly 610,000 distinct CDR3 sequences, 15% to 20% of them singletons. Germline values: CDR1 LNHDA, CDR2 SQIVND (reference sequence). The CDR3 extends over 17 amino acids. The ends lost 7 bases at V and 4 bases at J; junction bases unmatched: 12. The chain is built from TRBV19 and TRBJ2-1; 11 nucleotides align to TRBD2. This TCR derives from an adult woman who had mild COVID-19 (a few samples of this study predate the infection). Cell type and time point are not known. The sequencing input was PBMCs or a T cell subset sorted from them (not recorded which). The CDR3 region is CASIASGRFAEYNEQFF. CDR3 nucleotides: TGTGCCAGTATTGCTAGCGGGAGGTTCGCAGAGTACAATGAGCAGTTCTTC.